This T cell receptor (beta chain) is from a study of blood T cell repertoires in COVID-19. Germline trimming cut 2 bases from V and 5 bases from J; bases unmatched to any gene: 6. CDR3 length equals 17 residues. Germline-derived CDR1 and CDR2 are MDHEN and SYDVKM. The method was immunoSEQ multiplex PCR; TCRdb's version includes in-frame clones alone and lacks a portion of them. The sample has 190,000 or so clones; approximately 85% are singletons. Those enrolled, adults aged roughly 18 to 89 years, came from roughly 22 US areas. Participant reports of clinical history set cohort assignment. The chain uses TRBV28 and TRBJ2-5; 15 bases match TRBD2. The TCR originated in a man in his forties who had recovered from COVID-19. The sample was PBMCs or T cells enriched from blood (not recorded which). The CDR3 DNA sequence: TGTGCCAGCAGTTTACTAGGACTAGCGGGAGGGTATGAGACCCAGTACTTC. Its translation: CASSLLGLAGGYETQYF. Drawing the rest from reference TRBV28 and TRBJ2-5, the complete variable domain is DVKVTQSSRYLVKRTGEKVFLECVQDMDHENMFWYRQDPGLGLRLIYFSYDVKMKEKGDIPEGYSVSREKKERFSLILESASTNQTSMYLCASSLLGLAGGYETQYFGPGTRLLVL.